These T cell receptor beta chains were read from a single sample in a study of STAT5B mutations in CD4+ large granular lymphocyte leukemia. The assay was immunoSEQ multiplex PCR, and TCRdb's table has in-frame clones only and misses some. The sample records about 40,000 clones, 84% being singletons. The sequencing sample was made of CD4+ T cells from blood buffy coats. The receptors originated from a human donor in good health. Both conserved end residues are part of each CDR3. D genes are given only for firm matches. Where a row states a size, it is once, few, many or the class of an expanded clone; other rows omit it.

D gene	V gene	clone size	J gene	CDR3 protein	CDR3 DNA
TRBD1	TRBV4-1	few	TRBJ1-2	CASSQDRGHGYTF	TGCGCCAGCAGCCAGGACAGGGGACATGGCTACACCTTC
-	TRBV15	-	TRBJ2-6	CATSRAGSGANVLTF	TGTGCCACCAGCAGAGCAGGGTCTGGGGCCAACGTCCTGACTTTC
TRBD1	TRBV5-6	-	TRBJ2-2	CASSHPGQGSGELFF	TGTGCCAGCAGCCATCCGGGACAGGGTTCCGGGGAGCTGTTTTTT
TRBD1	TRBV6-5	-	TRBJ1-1	CASRPPGQSGEAFF	TGTGCCAGCAGACCCCCGGGACAGAGTGGTGAAGCTTTCTTT
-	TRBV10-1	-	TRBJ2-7	CASSVTSNRPLSYEQYF	TGCGCCAGCAGTGTAACATCGAACAGGCCACTCTCCTACGAGCAGTACTTC
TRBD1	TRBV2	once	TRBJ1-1	CASSDGRGGTEAFF	TGTGCCAGCAGTGACGGCAGGGGGGGCACTGAAGCTTTCTTT
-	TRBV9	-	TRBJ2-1	CASSRGSYNEQFF	TGTGCCAGCAGCAGGGGGTCCTACAATGAGCAGTTCTTC
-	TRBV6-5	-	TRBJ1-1	CASSYSDSNEAFF	TGTGCCAGCAGCTACTCTGACAGCAATGAAGCTTTCTTT
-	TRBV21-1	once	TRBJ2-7	CASSKVQGAAYSYEQYF	TGTGCCAGCAGCAAAGTACAGGGGGCGGCGTACTCCTACGAGCAGTACTTC
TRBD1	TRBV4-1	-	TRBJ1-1	CASSQGAGGNAEAFF	TGCGCCAGCAGCCAAGGGGCAGGGGGCAACGCTGAAGCTTTCTTT
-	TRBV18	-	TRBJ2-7	CASSPASYEQYF	TGTGCCAGCTCACCAGCCTCCTACGAGCAGTACTTC